This T cell receptor beta chain was profiled in a study of T cells in Graves' hyperthyroidism and ophthalmopathy. Study results and caveats: Using 13 V-J features, a model discriminated ophthalmopathy from stable hyperthyroidism. Median prediction lead before ophthalmopathy onset was 6.5 months with the model.

RNA transcripts were the template for amplifying TCR beta CDR3 regions. The HTBI primer set was used in a first-round RT-PCR of the TCR CDR3. From the multiplex PCR reads, TCRdb called clonotypes with MiXCR, one entry per CDR3 protein. The data show 700,000 to 950,000 distinct CDR3 sequences, with roughly a third seen just once and around a third held by the top ten. The diagnostic basis comprised clinical symptoms, serum thyroxine and TRAb, thyroid ultrasound and orbital computed tomography. A note on this clonotype: The antigen is unknown.

Germline CDR1 is SGHDT and CDR2 is YYEEEE. V was trimmed by 4 bases and J by 2 bases, leaving 15 bases between them. This CDR3 contains 15 residues. The sequence derives from a woman aged 40 to 50 with Graves' hyperthyroidism. The sample comprised blood. The chain has TRBV5-6 and TRBJ2-5, with TRBD2 as a possible D gene (6 bases). CDR3 DNA: TGTGCCAGCAGCCGTCTACTAGCCGCACAAGAGACCCAGTACTTC. This codes for CASSRLLAAQETQYF. Full variable domain (outside the CDR3, taken from reference TRBV5-6 and TRBJ2-5): DAGVTQSPTHLIKTRGQQVTLRCSPKSGHDTVSWYQQALGQGPQFIFQYYEEEERQRGNFPDRFSGHQFPNYSSELNVNALLLGDSALYLCASSRLLAAQETQYFGPGTRLLVL.